This T cell receptor (beta chain) originates from a study of CD8 T cells in Susac syndrome. Germline V gives CDR1 SGDLS, CDR2 YYNGEE. Trimming took off 0 bases at V and 5 bases at J, with 9 bases between the two ends. CDR3 length: 14 residues. TEMRA cells were FACS-enriched, unlike CD8+ and CD4+ T cells, which were negatively isolated. Worth noting for this clonotype: No antigen is known for it.

RNA was extracted with the RNeasy kit, and a quantity of 0.5 to 1 ug was reverse transcribed using random hexamers. A multiplex approach, immunoSEQ multiplex PCR, amplified TCR beta CDR3 across 54 Vbeta and 13 Jbeta. TCRdb reprocessed the immunoSEQ multiplex PCR reads with MiXCR, giving one entry per CDR3 protein. This table holds more than 80,000 distinct CDR3 sequences, approximately 95% found once. The study, taken as a whole, reports: As acknowledged by the study, its TCR sequencing and HLA analysis included a relatively small number of individuals. CD8+ clonal expansion in Susac peaked in TEMRA cells and active patients.

The specimen sequenced was CD8+ T cells from PBMCs. The receptor was isolated from a human donor with Susac syndrome. This chain connects TRBV9 to TRBJ2-1; D assignment may be TRBD1 or TRBD2 (5 bases each). The CDR3 loop is CASSVGGVNNEQFF. The DNA of the CDR3 is TGTGCCAGCAGCGTAGGAGGGGTCAACAATGAGCAGTTCTTC.